The present entry profiles one T cell receptor (beta chain) with its context. The target antigen is unknown. This sample was taken from a study of T cell responses to AZD1222 COVID-19 vaccine. Study-wide results and limits: Seropositive AZD1222 recipients at baseline numbered only five or six. Repertoires were collected only later (after the peak T cell response had occurred). Within unmutated variant regions lay the reported targets of nearly half of spike-specific TCRs. In a largely white British group with more females than males, clonal diversity was possibly underestimated.

The CDR3 contains 15 residues. Germline values: CDR1 SGHAT, CDR2 FQNNGV. V was pared by 1 base and J by 2 bases, with 12 bases between. Using immunoSEQ multiplex PCR, the repertoire was profiled, and TCRdb retains in-frame clones only, with some absent. The sample has some 180,000 clones, 85% to 95% seen once. The receptor was derived from an adult in good health. The rearrangement joins TRBV11-2 to TRBJ2-7; D unresolved. This sample comprised peripheral blood, obtained on day 0 of AZD1222 vaccination. CDR3 residues: CASSLGAGQAYEQYF. CDR3 bases: TGTGCCAGCAGCTTAGGGGCAGGCCAGGCCTACGAGCAGTACTTC.